This T cell receptor (beta chain) was identified in a study of T cell responses to AZD1222 COVID-19 vaccine. This table comes from immunoSEQ multiplex PCR, and its TCRdb copy is limited to in-frame clones, with some not included. Altogether some 120,000 clones are present, 90% being singletons, with the ten largest covering just over 7%. V lost 6 bases, J lost 8 bases, and 11 bases stayed unmatched. The CDR3 contains 16 residues. Germline CDR1 PRHDT, CDR2 FYEKMQ (reference sequence). The chain couples TRBV13 to TRBJ2-1; 12 bases fit TRBD2. The starting material was peripheral blood, obtained on day 0 of AZD1222 vaccination. The TCR comes from an adult in good health. CDR3 region: CASSSILAGGRYEQFF. The CDR3 nucleotides are TGTGCCAGCAGTTCAATCCTAGCGGGAGGGCGCTATGAGCAGTTCTTC.